Below, 15 T cell receptor beta chains from the same sample are listed, as sequenced in a study of regulatory T cells in long-lasting Graves disease. Through Arm-PCR of CDR3 regions and iRepertoire HTBI primers, TCR beta libraries were built. TCRdb used MiXCR to reprocess the multiplex PCR reads, holding one entry per CDR3 protein. The table has roughly 430,000 distinct CDR3 sequences, around 23% seen once; the top ten hold more than 13%. The time point is: persistent/refractory GD, antithyroid drugs over 5 years with positive TRAb. Following extraction of RNA from PBMCs, that RNA was used to make the TCR library. Sequencing used peripheral blood mononuclear cells (PBMCs), obtained when the disease was refractory, from a patient treated with antithyroid drugs. Receptors originate from a female donor with Graves disease.

This clonotype appeared many times. The chain is built from TRBV2 and TRBJ2-5; 7 nucleotides agree with TRBD1. J lost 1 base, V lost 4 bases, and 6 bases had no gene match. Germline lookup yields CDR1 SNHLY and CDR2 FYNNEI. This CDR3 has 15 amino acids. CDR3 coding DNA: TGTGCCAGCAGTGGACAGGGTAGCAGCCAAGAGACCCAGTACTTC. Its protein product is CASSGQGSSQETQYF.

Many counts were recorded for this clonotype. The genes are TRBV7-8 and TRBJ2-2, with D perhaps TRBD1 (5 bases). Trimming shortened V by 2 bases and J by 1 base, and 11 bases separated the two germline ends. The length of the CDR3 is 16 residues. Germline CDR1 reads SGHVS; CDR2 reads FQNEAQ. The chain's CDR3 is CASSLNGQVNTGELFF. CDR3 in DNA: TGTGCCAGCAGCTTAAATGGACAAGTGAACACCGGGGAGCTGTTTTTT.

This clonotype was seen at least ten times. This chain uses TRBV2 with TRBJ1-4; TRBD1 agrees at 9 bases. V lost 6 bases to trimming and J lost 7 bases; unmatched junction nucleotides: 6. Germline assignment: CDR1 SNHLY and CDR2 FYNNEI. The CDR3 length is 14 residues. The CDR3 here is CASRVQGAGEKLFF. The DNA of the CDR3 is TGTGCCAGCAGGGTACAGGGGGCTGGTGAAAAACTGTTTTTT.

This chain uses TRBV7-2 with TRBJ2-2, with D tentatively TRBD2 (6 bases). Germline V CDR1 and CDR2: SGHTA, FQGNSA. Trimming stripped 8 bases from V and 1 base from J, with 14 bases between. This CDR3 is 15 amino acids long. DNA of the CDR3: TGTGCCAGCGCGGTGCTAGCGCAGAACACCGGGGAGCTGTTTTTT. Its protein is CASAVLAQNTGELFF.

The rearrangement links TRBV5-1 to TRBJ2-2, with D possibly matching TRBD2 (5 bases). V was cut by 4 bases and J by 2 bases, with 12 bases left in between. The CDR3 spans 15 residues. CDR1 is SGHRS and CDR2 is YFSETQ in the germline V gene. CDR3 sequence (DNA): TGCGCCAGCAGCCCCCTAGCCCAAAACACCGGGGAGCTGTTTTTT. Translating gives CASSPLAQNTGELFF.

This chain joins TRBV18 and TRBJ2-4; 8 bases map to TRBD1. V dropped 6 bases and J dropped 3; count of bases not matched to a gene: 4. CDR3 length equals 14 residues. Germline V gene data show CDR1 as KGHSH and CDR2 as LQKENI. The CDR3 DNA sequence: TGTGCCAGCTCCCAGGACAGGGTCAAAAACATTCAGTACTTC. Protein sequence: CASSQDRVKNIQYF.

This clonotype was found many times. The chain uses TRBV6-1 and TRBJ2-5, with a tentative D call TRBD1 (6 bases). CDR1 and CDR2 from the germline V gene are MNHNS and SASEGT. CDR3 length equals 16 residues. The ends were cut back, 6 bases at V and 1 base at J, with 18 bases in the middle. The CDR3, as DNA: TGTGCCAGCAGCCAGTCCTTGGGGGCCATCCAAGAGACCCAGTACTTC. Translation: CASSQSLGAIQETQYF.

Ten or more counts support this clonotype. The chain combines TRBV27 with TRBJ2-7; TRBD1 matches 8 bases. This CDR3 contains 14 residues. Germline trimming cut 5 bases from V and 4 bases from J; bases unmatched to any gene: 7. Germline V gene sequence: CDR1 MNHEY, CDR2 SMNVEV (reference sequence). The chain's CDR3 is CASSVGQGAYEQYF. The DNA for the CDR3 is TGTGCCAGCAGTGTCGGACAGGGAGCTTACGAGCAGTACTTC.

This clonotype has ten or more counts. This sequence joins TRBV29-1 and TRBJ2-7; no definite D call. The CDR3 spans 12 residues. Trimming cost V 4 bases and J 3 bases, with 10 bases left between them. Germline V gene data show CDR1 as SQVTM and CDR2 as ANQGSEA. CDR3 sequence: CSVVDSHYEQYF. The DNA for the CDR3 is TGCAGCGTTGTGGATTCCCACTACGAGCAGTACTTC.

This clonotype was detected ten times or more. This chain joins TRBV20-1 and TRBJ1-1; D possibly corresponds to TRBD1 (6 bases). V lost 0 bases and J lost 0, with 11 bases in between. The CDR3 spans 15 residues. Germline CDR1 and CDR2: DFQATT and SNEGSKA (reference sequence). DNA for the CDR3: TGCAGTGCTAGAGAGACAGGCCTCATGAACACTGAAGCTTTCTTT. Translating it yields CSARETGLMNTEAFF.

This chain connects TRBV9 to TRBJ2-4; 8 nucleotides align to TRBD1. The V gene end was trimmed by 3 bases and the J gene end by 5 bases; junction bases not matched to a gene: 7. The germline gives CDR1 SGDLS, CDR2 YYNGEE. This CDR3 is 15 amino acids long. The CDR3 coding sequence is TGTGCCAGCAGCGGCGGACAGGGTGGCCAAAACATTCAGTACTTC. Translation gives CASSGGQGGQNIQYF.

This clonotype was recorded a few times. V gene TRBV11-2 combines with J gene TRBJ2-7; 12 bases are a match to TRBD2. This CDR3 has 15 amino acids. The germline V gene has CDR1 SGHAT and CDR2 FQNNGV. V shed 6 bases, J shed 6 bases, and the junction held 9 bases outside the gene matches. The CDR3 reads CASRPLAGGVSEQYF. The CDR3 DNA reads as TGTGCCAGCAGACCACTAGCGGGAGGAGTAAGCGAGCAGTACTTC.

This clonotype was recorded at least ten times. The rearrangement links TRBV2 to TRBJ1-1; D is unclear. Trimming removed 7 bases at V and 4 bases at J, with 7 bases between. Germline values: CDR1 SNHLY, CDR2 FYNNEI. CDR3 length equals 11 residues. The CDR3 bases are TGTGCCAGCATCGCCGGCACTGAAGCTTTCTTT. It encodes CASIAGTEAFF.

The chain uses TRBV11-3 and TRBJ2-2, with 8 bases identical to TRBD2. CDR3 length: 18 amino acids. Losses at the gene ends were 0 bases for V and 2 bases for J; bases not matched to a gene: 8. From germline, CDR1 is SGHNT and CDR2 YENEEA. The CDR3 spells CASSLDLDGRANTGELFF. The DNA for the CDR3 is TGTGCCAGCAGCTTAGATCTGGACGGGAGGGCAAACACCGGGGAGCTGTTTTTT.

The V call is TRBV28, the J call TRBJ2-7; the D is unclear. V lost 1 base and J 5 bases, leaving 15 bases between the germline ends. The germline CDR1 and CDR2 sequences are MDHEN and SYDVKM. The CDR3 is made up of 15 amino acids. In DNA form, the CDR3 reads TGTGCCAGCAGTTTATCTGTCTCCTCCTTAGACGAGCAGTACTTC. Its translation: CASSLSVSSLDEQYF.